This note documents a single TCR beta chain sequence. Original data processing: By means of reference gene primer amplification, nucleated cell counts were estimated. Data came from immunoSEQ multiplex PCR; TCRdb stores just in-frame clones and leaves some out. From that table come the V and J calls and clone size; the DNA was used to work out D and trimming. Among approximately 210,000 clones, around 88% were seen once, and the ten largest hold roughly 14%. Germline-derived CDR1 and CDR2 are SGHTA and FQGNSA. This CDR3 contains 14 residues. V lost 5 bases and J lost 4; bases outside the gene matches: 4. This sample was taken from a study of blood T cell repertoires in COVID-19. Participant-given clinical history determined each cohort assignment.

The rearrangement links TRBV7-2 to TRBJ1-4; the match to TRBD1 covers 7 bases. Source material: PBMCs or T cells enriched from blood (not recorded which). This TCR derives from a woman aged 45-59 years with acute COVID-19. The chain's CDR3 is CASSEDRINEKLFF. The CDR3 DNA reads TGTGCCAGCAGCGAGGACAGGATTAATGAAAAACTGTTTTTT. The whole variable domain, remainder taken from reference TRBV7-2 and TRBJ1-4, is GAGVSQSPSNKVTEKGKDVELRCDPISGHTALYWYRQSLGQGLEFLIYFQGNSAPDKSGLPSDRFSAERTGGSVSTLTIQRTQQEDSAVYLCASSEDRINEKLFFGSGTQLSVL.